This T cell receptor (beta chain) was sequenced during a study of long-term antiretroviral therapy in people with HIV. Whole-study findings and limits: Before ART, certain clones expanded, and these dominated the repertoire at all time points. There were no data on ART adherence, viral resistance or therapy changes, a gap that limits inferences about post-ART repertoire changes.

Notes on this clone: As yet, its antigen is unknown.

The CDR3 consists of 13 residues. Trimming pared 1 base from V and 3 bases from J, leaving 6 bases between. Germline loops: CDR1 MDHEN, CDR2 SYDVKM. Sequencing used immunoSEQ v3.0 at survey level. Clones were sequenced by immunoSEQ multiplex PCR, and TCRdb holds only the in-frame ones, with some missing. The sample carries around 25,000 clones, 85% to 95% recorded once. The clonotype originates from a woman between 50 and 59 years old with HIV. The input for sequencing was unsorted PBMCs, taken 4.9 years after starting antiretroviral therapy. J is TRBJ1-1 and V is TRBV28; D remains unclear. Written as DNA, the CDR3 is TGTGCCAGCAGTTTATTGGTTTACACTGAAGCTTTCTTT. Its protein is CASSLLVYTEAFF.